This T cell receptor beta chain came from a study of blood T cell repertoires in COVID-19. The wider study: The cDNA or gDNA used as material had been derived from T cells, B-cell-depleted T cells, or PBMCs.

Germline V gene lookup returns CDR1 SGDLS and CDR2 YYNGEE. V shed 4 bases, J shed 2 bases, and the junction held 7 bases outside the gene matches. The CDR3 runs to 15 residues. Libraries were prepared by immunoSEQ multiplex PCR; TCRdb keeps only in-frame clonotypes and omits some of them. The data hold roughly 86,000 clones, with about 85% observed a single time. This receptor was taken from a woman aged 80 or older with COVID-19, enrolled during active disease. Sequenced material: peripheral blood. J is TRBJ2-3 and V is TRBV9; 7 bases align to TRBD2. In DNA, the CDR3 is TGTGCCAGCAGCCGCGGGGGATACTTCACAGATACGCAGTATTTT. Encoded protein: CASSRGGYFTDTQYF.